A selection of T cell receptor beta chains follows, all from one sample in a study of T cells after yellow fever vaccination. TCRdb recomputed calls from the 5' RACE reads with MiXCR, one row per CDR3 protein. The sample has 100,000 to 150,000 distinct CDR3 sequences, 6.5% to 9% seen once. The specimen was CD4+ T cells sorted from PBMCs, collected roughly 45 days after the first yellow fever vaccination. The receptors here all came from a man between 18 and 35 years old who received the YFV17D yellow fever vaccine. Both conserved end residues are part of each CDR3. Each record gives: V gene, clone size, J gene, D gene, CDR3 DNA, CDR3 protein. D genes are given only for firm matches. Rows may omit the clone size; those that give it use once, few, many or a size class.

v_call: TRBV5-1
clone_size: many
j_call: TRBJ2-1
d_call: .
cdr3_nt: TGCGCCAGCAGCTTGGCGTTAGGGCAGGGCTCCTACAATGAGCAGTTCTTC
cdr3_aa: CASSLALGQGSYNEQFF

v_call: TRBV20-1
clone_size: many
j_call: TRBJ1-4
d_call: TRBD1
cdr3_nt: TGCAGTGCCGCCCAGGGGGGGGCGGCTAATGAAAAACTGTTTTTT
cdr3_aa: CSAAQGGAANEKLFF

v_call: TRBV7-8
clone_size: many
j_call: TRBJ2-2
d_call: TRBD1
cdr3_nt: TGTGCCAGCAGCTTCGGGACAGCTCCCGGGGAGCTGTTTTTT
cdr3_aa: CASSFGTAPGELFF

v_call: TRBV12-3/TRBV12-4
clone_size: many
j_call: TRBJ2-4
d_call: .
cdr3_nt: TGTGCCTCCTCGGAGGGGCCCGCCAAAAACATTCAGTACTTC
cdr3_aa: CASSEGPAKNIQYF

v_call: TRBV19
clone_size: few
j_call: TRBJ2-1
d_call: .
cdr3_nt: TGTGCCAGTAGTATTTCTCAGGTCCCGATCAAAGAGGAGCAGTTCTTC
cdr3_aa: CASSISQVPIKEEQFF

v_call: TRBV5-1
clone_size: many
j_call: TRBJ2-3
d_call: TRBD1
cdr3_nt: TGCGCCAGCAGCGCGGGACAGGGTTTCGGCACAGATACGCAGTATTTT
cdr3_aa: CASSAGQGFGTDTQYF

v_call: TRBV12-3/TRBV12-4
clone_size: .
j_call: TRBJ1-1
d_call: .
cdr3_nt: TGTGCCAGCAGCAGTTTATCCGGCACTGAAGCTTTCTTT
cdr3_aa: CASSSLSGTEAFF

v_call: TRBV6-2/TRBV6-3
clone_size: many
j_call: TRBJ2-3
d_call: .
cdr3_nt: TGTGCCAGCAGTCAAGGAAGACAAGATACGCAGTATTTT
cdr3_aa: CASSQGRQDTQYF

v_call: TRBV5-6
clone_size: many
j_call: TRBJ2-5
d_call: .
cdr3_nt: TGTGCCAGCAGCCGAAGATCGTTGGGAGGAGAGACCCAGTACTTC
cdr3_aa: CASSRRSLGGETQYF

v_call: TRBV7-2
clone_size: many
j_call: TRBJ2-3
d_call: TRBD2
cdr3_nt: TGTGCCAGCACCCGAACCGGGGGGGGATTTACAGATACGCAGTATTTT
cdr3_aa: CASTRTGGGFTDTQYF

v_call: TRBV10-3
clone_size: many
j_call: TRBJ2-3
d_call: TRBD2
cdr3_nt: TGTGCCATCAGTACAGCGGGGGGGCGCGCAGATACGCAGTATTTT
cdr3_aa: CAISTAGGRADTQYF

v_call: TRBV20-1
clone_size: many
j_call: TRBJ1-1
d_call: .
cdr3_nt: TGCAGTGCTCGAAAGCCGGGGGCGCGAACTGAAGCTTTCTTT
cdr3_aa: CSARKPGARTEAFF

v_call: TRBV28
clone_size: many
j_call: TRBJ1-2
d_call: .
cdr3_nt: TGTGCCAGCAGTTTTGTGGAAGGGAGCGGCTACACCTTC
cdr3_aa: CASSFVEGSGYTF

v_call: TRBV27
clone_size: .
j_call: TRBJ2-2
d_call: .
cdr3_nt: TGTGCCAGCAGTTTATATTCCGGGGAGCTGTTTTTT
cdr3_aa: CASSLYSGELFF

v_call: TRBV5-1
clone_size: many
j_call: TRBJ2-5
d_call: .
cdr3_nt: TGCGCCAGCAGCCCTCAGACAGGCCGGGAGACCCAGTACTTC
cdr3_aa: CASSPQTGRETQYF

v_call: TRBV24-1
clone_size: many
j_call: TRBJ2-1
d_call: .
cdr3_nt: TGTGCCACCAGCGCCGTTGGGGAAGGTTCATACAATGAGCAGTTCTTC
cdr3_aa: CATSAVGEGSYNEQFF

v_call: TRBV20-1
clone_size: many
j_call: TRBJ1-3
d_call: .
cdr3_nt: TGCAGTGCTCAGAGGCGAAGCTCTGGAAACACCATATATTTT
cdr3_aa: CSAQRRSSGNTIYF

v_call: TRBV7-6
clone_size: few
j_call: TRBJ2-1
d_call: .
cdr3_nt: TGTGCCAGCAGCTTAGTGCCCCCGGGACAAGGACACAATGAGCAGTTCTTC
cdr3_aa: CASSLVPPGQGHNEQFF

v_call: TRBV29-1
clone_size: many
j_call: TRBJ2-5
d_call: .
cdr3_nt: TGCAGCGTCCGGCGCCATACAGGGGAGACCCAGTACTTC
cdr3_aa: CSVRRHTGETQYF

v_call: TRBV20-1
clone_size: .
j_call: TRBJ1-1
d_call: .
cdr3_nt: TGCAGTGCTGCCTCCGGAGGGCCGAACACTGAAGCTTTCTTT
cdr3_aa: CSAASGGPNTEAFF

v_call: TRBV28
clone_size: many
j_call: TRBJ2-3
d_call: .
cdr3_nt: TGTGCCAGCAGGGCTATTACAGATACGCAGTATTTT
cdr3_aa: CASRAITDTQYF

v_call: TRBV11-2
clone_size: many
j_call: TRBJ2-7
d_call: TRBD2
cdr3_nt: TGTGCCAGCAGCTTACCTAGCGGGGGGCCTAAGCAGTACTTC
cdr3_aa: CASSLPSGGPKQYF

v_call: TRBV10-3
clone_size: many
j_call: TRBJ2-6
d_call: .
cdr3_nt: TGTGCCATCAGGGCCGGTGGAGGTATCGGGGCCAACGTCCTGACTTTC
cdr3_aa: CAIRAGGGIGANVLTF

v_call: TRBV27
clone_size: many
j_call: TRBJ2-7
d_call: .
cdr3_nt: TGTGCCAGCAGCCCAGCCCTCGGGACGCTCTACGAGCAGTACTTC
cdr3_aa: CASSPALGTLYEQYF

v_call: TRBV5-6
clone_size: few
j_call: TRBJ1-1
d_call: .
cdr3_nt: TGTGCCAGCAGCTTTCTGCAGGGCTACACTGAAGCTTTCTTT
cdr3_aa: CASSFLQGYTEAFF

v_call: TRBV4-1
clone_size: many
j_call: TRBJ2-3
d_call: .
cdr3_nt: TGCGCCAGCAGCCAAGAAGGAGGACGGGGGTTGGCAGATACGCAGTATTTT
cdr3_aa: CASSQEGGRGLADTQYF

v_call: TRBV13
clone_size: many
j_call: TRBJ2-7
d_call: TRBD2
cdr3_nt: TGTGCCAGGCTTCCTTCGGGGCGGGGGTCCCCATTTACTTACGAGCAGTACTTC
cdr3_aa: CARLPSGRGSPFTYEQYF

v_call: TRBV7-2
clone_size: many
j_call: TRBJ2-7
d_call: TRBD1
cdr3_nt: TGTGCCAGCAGACCTACAGGGGGCAGAGGCTCCTACGAGCAGTACTTC
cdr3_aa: CASRPTGGRGSYEQYF

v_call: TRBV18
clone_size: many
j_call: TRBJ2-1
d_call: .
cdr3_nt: TGTGCCAGCTCACCACCGGGGCTGGCCTACAATGAGCAGTTCTTC
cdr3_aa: CASSPPGLAYNEQFF

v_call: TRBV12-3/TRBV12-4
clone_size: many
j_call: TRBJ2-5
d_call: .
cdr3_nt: TGTGCCTCCCGGGGCGGGGCTGCAGGGGAGACCCAGTACTTC
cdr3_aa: CASRGGAAGETQYF

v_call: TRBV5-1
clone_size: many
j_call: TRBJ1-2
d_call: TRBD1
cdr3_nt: TGCGCCAGCAGCCCGGCTGACAGGGGTGGCTACACCTTC
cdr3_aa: CASSPADRGGYTF

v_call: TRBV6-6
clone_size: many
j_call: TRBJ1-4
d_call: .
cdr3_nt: TGTGGTGCAGGAGGGGAAAAACTGTTTTTT
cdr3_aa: CGAGGEKLFF

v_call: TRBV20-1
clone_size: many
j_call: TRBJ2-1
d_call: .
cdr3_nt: TGCAGTGCTAGTTCTAGCCTCTCCTACAATGAGCAGTTCTTC
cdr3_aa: CSASSSLSYNEQFF

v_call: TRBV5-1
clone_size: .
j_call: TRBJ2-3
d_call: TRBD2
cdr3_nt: TGCGCCAGCAGCCCCGGTAGTAGCGGGGGGGCCACAGATACGCAGTATTTT
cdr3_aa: CASSPGSSGGATDTQYF

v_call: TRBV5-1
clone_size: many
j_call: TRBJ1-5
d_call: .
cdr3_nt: TGCGCCAGCAGCTTGGTTGCGGGGAGCAATCAGCCCCAGCATTTT
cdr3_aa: CASSLVAGSNQPQHF

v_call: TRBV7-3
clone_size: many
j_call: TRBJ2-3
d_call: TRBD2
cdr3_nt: TGTGCCAGCAGTGCCTCGGGGACTAGCAGAACAGATACGCAGTATTTT
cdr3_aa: CASSASGTSRTDTQYF

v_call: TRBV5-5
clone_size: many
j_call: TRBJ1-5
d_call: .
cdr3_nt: TGTGCCAGCAGTCCCGTTTCCTTCAATCAGCCCCAGCATTTT
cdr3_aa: CASSPVSFNQPQHF

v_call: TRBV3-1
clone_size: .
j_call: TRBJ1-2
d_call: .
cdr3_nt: TGTGCCAGCAGCCAAGACGGGACGGCGAACTATGGCTACACCTTC
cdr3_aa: CASSQDGTANYGYTF

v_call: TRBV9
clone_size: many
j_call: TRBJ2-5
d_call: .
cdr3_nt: TGTGCCAGCAGCGTAGGATCCGTAGGGGCACAAGAGACCCAGTACTTC
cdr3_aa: CASSVGSVGAQETQYF

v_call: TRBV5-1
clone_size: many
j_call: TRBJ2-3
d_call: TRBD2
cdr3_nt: TGCGCCAGCGTCAACGGGGGGGCATCGACAGATACGCAGTATTTT
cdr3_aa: CASVNGGASTDTQYF

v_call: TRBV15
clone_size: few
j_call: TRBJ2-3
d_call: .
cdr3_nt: TGTGCCACCAGCAGAGTACGGGGGGCGCCGGACGGCACAGATACGCAGTATTTT
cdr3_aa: CATSRVRGAPDGTDTQYF

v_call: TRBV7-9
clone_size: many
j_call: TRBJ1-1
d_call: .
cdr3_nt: TGTGCCAGCAGCCCCAGGGTCATGAACACTGAAGCTTTCTTT
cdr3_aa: CASSPRVMNTEAFF

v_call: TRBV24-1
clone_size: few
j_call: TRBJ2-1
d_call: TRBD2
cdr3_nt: TGTGCCACCAGTGACCCGGGAGGGGCGGGTGAGCAGTTCTTC
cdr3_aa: CATSDPGGAGEQFF